The 11 T cell receptor beta chains below come from one sample, sequenced in a study of Graves' ophthalmopathy and Graves' hyperthyroidism. RNA served as the template for amplifying TCR beta CDR3 regions. HTBI primers were used in a first-round RT-PCR, which preceded a second-round multiplex PCR. One entry per CDR3 protein results from TCRdb running MiXCR on the multiplex PCR reads. The profile shows a few hundred thousand distinct CDR3 sequences, approximately 20% of them singletons. The sample taken for sequencing was peripheral blood. The receptors were sampled from a woman younger than 35 with Graves' ophthalmopathy.

This clonotype appeared many times. This chain uses TRBV2 with TRBJ2-2; D possibly corresponds to TRBD1 (6 bases). V shed 1 base and J shed 6 bases, with 12 bases lying between them. This CDR3 region has 15 residues. CDR1 is SNHLY and CDR2 is FYNNEI in the germline V gene. CDR3 nucleotide sequence: TGTGCCAGCAGTGAAGTTGGACAGACCCCCGGGGAGCTGTTTTTT. Translation: CASSEVGQTPGELFF.

There are many counts of this clonotype. The chain links TRBV7-9 to TRBJ1-6; 8 bases agree with TRBD1. Losses at the gene ends were 5 bases for V and 0 bases for J; bases not matched to a gene: 9. From germline, CDR1 is SEHNR and CDR2 FQNEAQ (reference sequence). This CDR3 is built from 18 residues. CDR3 region: CASSPDTGGSSYNSPLHF. The CDR3 DNA sequence: TGTGCCAGCAGCCCGGACACAGGGGGGAGCTCCTATAATTCACCCCTCCACTTT. Drawing the rest from reference TRBV7-9 and TRBJ1-6, the complete variable domain is DTGVSQNPRHKITKRGQNVTFRCDPISEHNRLYWYRQTLGQGPEFLTYFQNEAQLEKSRLLSDRFSAERPKGSFSTLEIQRTEQGDSAMYLCASSPDTGGSSYNSPLHFGNGTRLTVT.

This clonotype showed up many times. This chain uses TRBV4-1 with TRBJ2-7; D unclear. V was clipped by 0 bases and J by 4 bases, with 13 bases between them. The CDR3 spans 15 residues. The germline CDR1 and CDR2 sequences are MGHRA and YSYEKL. CDR3 region: CASSQDPSYGYEQYF. In nucleotides, the CDR3 is TGCGCCAGCAGCCAAGATCCGTCGTACGGGTACGAGCAGTACTTC.

This clonotype was recorded many times. The gene calls are TRBV20-1 and TRBJ2-5; the D gene is possibly TRBD1 (6 bases). The CDR3 spans 14 residues. Germline CDR1 is DFQATT and CDR2 is SNEGSKA (reference sequence). V shed 3 bases and J shed 2 bases, with 13 bases lying between them. This CDR3 is CSASARDRQETQYF. The CDR3 region has the DNA TGCAGTGCTAGTGCTCGCGACAGGCAAGAGACCCAGTACTTC.

This clonotype was seen at least ten times. This chain connects TRBV19 to TRBJ1-4; D is ambiguous. CDR1 and CDR2 (germline): LNHDA, SQIVND (reference sequence). The germline V and J ends were trimmed by 11 bases and 0 bases, with 19 bases remaining between them. The CDR3 runs 16 residues. The chain's CDR3 is CASTRVSKPTNEKLFF. The DNA of the CDR3 is TGTGCCTCTACCCGGGTCTCAAAACCAACTAATGAAAAACTGTTTTTT.

This clonotype was counted ten times or more. The chain couples TRBV4-2 to TRBJ1-2; D not resolved. The CDR3 contains 13 residues. The germline V gene has CDR1 LGHNA and CDR2 YNFKEQ. V lost 0 bases to trimming and J lost 7 bases, with 9 bases between them. CDR3 loop: CASSQEGRGGYTF. For the CDR3, the DNA is TGTGCCAGCAGCCAAGAGGGTCGGGGTGGCTACACCTTC.

The chain carries TRBV6-1 and TRBJ1-1; no reliable D call. CDR3 length: 13 residues. Trimming took off 2 bases at V and 2 bases at J, with 6 bases between the two ends. In germline, CDR1 is MNHNS, CDR2 SASEGT. DNA of the CDR3: TGTGCCAGCAGTGAAATCGGCAACACTGAAGCTTTCTTT. Protein sequence: CASSEIGNTEAFF.

The chain carries TRBV6-2 or TRBV6-3 and TRBJ1-5; 7 bases are shared with TRBD1. Germline lookup yields CDR1 MNHEY and CDR2 SVGEGT. With 0 bases clipped from V and 5 bases from J, the junction kept 16 bases outside the gene matches. The CDR3 totals 19 residues. CDR3 bases: TGTGCCAGCAGTTACTCGAACGCCGTGGCAGGGGGAACGGATCAGCCCCAGCATTTT. Encoded protein: CASSYSNAVAGGTDQPQHF.

Many counts were recorded for this clonotype. The chain recombines TRBV4-3 with TRBJ2-7; perhaps D is TRBD1 or TRBD2 (5 bases each). Germline CDR1 LGHNA, CDR2 YSLEER. V lost 1 base to trimming and J lost 3 bases, with 10 bases between them. The CDR3 is 14 amino acids. The CDR3 DNA sequence: TGCGCCAGCAGCCAAGGCGCAGGGAGCTACGAGCAGTACTTC. It yields the protein CASSQGAGSYEQYF.

This clonotype was observed at least ten times. The chain uses TRBV20-1 and TRBJ2-7, with 15 bases identical to TRBD2. Looked up from germline, CDR1 is DFQATT and CDR2 is SNEGSKA (reference sequence). The CDR3 runs to 15 residues. V shed 6 bases, J shed 6 bases, and the junction held 9 bases outside the gene matches. CDR3 loop: CSAGTSGRSGGEQYF. The CDR3 DNA sequence: TGCAGTGCCGGGACTAGCGGGAGGAGTGGAGGCGAGCAGTACTTC.

The V call is TRBV4-1, the J call TRBJ2-7; D is perhaps TRBD1 (6 bases). Germline V CDR1 and CDR2: MGHRA, YSYEKL. The CDR3 spans 17 residues. V shed 5 bases and J shed 7 bases, with 27 bases lying between them. CDR3 protein: CASSFRQASSTFGEQYF. As DNA, the CDR3 is TGCGCCAGCAGCTTCCGACAGGCAAGCTCTACCTTCGGGGAGCAGTACTTC.